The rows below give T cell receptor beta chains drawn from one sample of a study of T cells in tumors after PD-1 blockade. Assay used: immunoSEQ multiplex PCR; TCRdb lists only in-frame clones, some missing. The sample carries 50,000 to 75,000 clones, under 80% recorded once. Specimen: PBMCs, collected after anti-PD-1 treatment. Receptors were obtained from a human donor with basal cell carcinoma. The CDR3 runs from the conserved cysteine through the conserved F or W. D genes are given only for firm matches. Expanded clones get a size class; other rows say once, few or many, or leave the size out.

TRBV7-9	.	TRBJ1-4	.	TGTGCCAGCTCGGGGACGGATGGAAAACTGTTTTTT	CASSGTDGKLFF
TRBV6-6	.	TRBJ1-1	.	TGTGCCAGCAGTTACAGGGGGATGAACACTGAAGCTTTCTTT	CASSYRGMNTEAFF
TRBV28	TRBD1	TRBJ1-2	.	TGTGCCAGCAGTTCGGGGACAGAGAACCCGTATGGCTACACCTTC	CASSSGTENPYGYTF
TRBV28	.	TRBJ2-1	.	TGTGCCAGCAGACCGGGACCCGGGCCCTACAATGAGCAGTTCTTC	CASRPGPGPYNEQFF
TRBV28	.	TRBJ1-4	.	TGTGCCAGCAGTTTGGGGACAAGACTTGAAAAACTGTTTTTT	CASSLGTRLEKLFF
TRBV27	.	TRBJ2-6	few	TGTGCCAGCTCTTCGGGGCGACTGATGGGGGCCAACGTCCTGACTTTC	CASSSGRLMGANVLTF
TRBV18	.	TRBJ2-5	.	TGTGCCAGCTCACCACTAGGGGGGTTCGGAGAGACCCAGTACTTC	CASSPLGGFGETQYF
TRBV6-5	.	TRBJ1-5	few	TGTGCCAGCAGTTACTCTCGGGACAGCAATCAGCCCCAGCATTTT	CASSYSRDSNQPQHF
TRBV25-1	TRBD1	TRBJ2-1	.	TGTGCCAGCAAGGGACAGGGGATTAATGAGCAGTTCTTC	CASKGQGINEQFF
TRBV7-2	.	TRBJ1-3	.	TGTGCCAGCAGCTCGAATCCTTCAGGGGTTAGGGGAAACACCATATATTTT	CASSSNPSGVRGNTIYF
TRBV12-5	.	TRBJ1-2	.	TGTGCTAGTGGTTTGTTCCCCCGAGACAACGCATATGGCTACACCTTC	CASGLFPRDNAYGYTF
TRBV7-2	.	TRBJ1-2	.	TGTGCCAGCAGCTCCGACTGGGGGCGCAGTGGCTACACCTTC	CASSSDWGRSGYTF
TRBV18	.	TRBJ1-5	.	TGTGCCAGCTCACCAGAAATTAAACAGCCCCAGCATTTT	CASSPEIKQPQHF
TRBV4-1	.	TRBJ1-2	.	TGCGCCAGCAGCCAACCGGGGCCAATGAAGGAGAACTATGGCTACACCTTC	CASSQPGPMKENYGYTF
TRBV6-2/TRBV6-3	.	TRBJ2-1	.	TGTGCCAGCAGTACTGGGGGGACCCCGGAGCAGTTCTTC	CASSTGGTPEQFF
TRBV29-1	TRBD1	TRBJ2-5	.	TGCAGCGCCCACAGGGGGCAGGAGACCCAGTACTTC	CSAHRGQETQYF
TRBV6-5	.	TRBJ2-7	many	TGTGCCAGCAGTTCCTCCCGACGGGACTCCTCGCAGTACTTC	CASSSSRRDSSQYF
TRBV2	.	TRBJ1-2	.	TGTGCCAGCAGTGTCAACAGCGAAGGCTACACCTTC	CASSVNSEGYTF
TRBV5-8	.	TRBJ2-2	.	TGTGCCAGCAGCTTCAGGACGGGGGAAGGGGAGCTGTTTTTT	CASSFRTGEGELFF
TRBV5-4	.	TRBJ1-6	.	TGTGCCAGCAGCCGTGACAGGCGAAGCTCCTATAATTCACCCCTCCACTTT	CASSRDRRSSYNSPLHF
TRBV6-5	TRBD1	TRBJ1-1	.	TGTGCCAGCAGTTTTACCGGGACAGGCCTCCGCGAAGCTTTCTTT	CASSFTGTGLREAFF
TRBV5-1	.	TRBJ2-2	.	TGCGCCAGCAGCTTGACATCGGGGGAGACCGGGGAGCTGTTTTTT	CASSLTSGETGELFF
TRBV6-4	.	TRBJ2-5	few	TGTGCCAGCAGTGTCCCGGGGGAGGAGACCCAGTACTTC	CASSVPGEETQYF
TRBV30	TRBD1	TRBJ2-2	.	TGTGCCTGGAGTGCCGACAGGGGAGTAAACACCGGGGAGCTGTTTTTT	CAWSADRGVNTGELFF
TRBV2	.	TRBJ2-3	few	TGTGCCAGCAGTTTCACAGATACGCAGTATTTT	CASSFTDTQYF
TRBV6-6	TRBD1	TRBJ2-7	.	TGTGCCAGCAGTTCGGAACAGGGGGTCGTCTACGAGCAGTACTTC	CASSSEQGVVYEQYF
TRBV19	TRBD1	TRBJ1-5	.	TGTGCCAGTGTATACAGGGGGGGCAATCAGCCCCAGCATTTT	CASVYRGGNQPQHF
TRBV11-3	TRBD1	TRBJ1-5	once	TGTGCCAGCAGCTGTGGACAGGCCTGCAATCAGCCCCAGCATTTT	CASSCGQACNQPQHF
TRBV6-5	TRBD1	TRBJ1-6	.	TGTGCCAGTGGGACAGGGAGTGTATCACCCCTCCACTTT	CASGTGSVSPLHF
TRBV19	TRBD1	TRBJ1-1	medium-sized	TGTGCCAGTAGTATAGTATCCAGGGGGCACACTGAAGCTTTCTTT	CASSIVSRGHTEAFF
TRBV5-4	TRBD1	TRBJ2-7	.	TGTGCCAGCAGCTGGGGGGACAGGGCCAAGGAGCAGTACTTC	CASSWGDRAKEQYF
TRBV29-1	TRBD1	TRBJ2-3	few	TGCAGCGCTCGACAGGGCGATACGCAGTATTTT	CSARQGDTQYF
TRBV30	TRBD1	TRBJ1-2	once	TGTGCCTGGACTCTCCCCGGGACAGAATATGGCTACACCTTC	CAWTLPGTEYGYTF
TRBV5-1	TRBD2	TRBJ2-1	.	TGCGCCAGCAGCTTTGGGGGACTAGCGGGTGGGAATGAGCAGTTCTTC	CASSFGGLAGGNEQFF
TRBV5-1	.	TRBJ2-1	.	TGCGCCAGCAGCCCCCAAGGGAGCTCCTACAATGAGCAGTTCTTC	CASSPQGSSYNEQFF
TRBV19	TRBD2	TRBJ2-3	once	TGTGCCAGTAGACAACTAGCGGGGGGCGCCTCTATCGTGCAGTATTTT	CASRQLAGGASIVQYF
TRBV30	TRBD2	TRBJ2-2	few	TGTGCCTGGAGTGCTCGCGGGGGGAACACCGGGGAGCTGTTTTTT	CAWSARGGNTGELFF
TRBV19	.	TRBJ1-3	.	TGTGCCAGTAGTATAGATCACACCATCTCTGGAAACACCATATATTTT	CASSIDHTISGNTIYF
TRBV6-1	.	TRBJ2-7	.	TGTGCCAGCAGTGAAACTTCCTCCTACGAGCAGTACTTC	CASSETSSYEQYF